These 32 T cell receptor beta chains were all obtained from the same sample, sequenced in a study of T cell responses to AZD1222 COVID-19 vaccine. Sequencing was performed with immunoSEQ multiplex PCR; in TCRdb, only in-frame clones are kept and a portion is missing. Among tens of thousands of clones, 65% to 85% were seen once, and the ten largest hold 26%. The material was peripheral blood, obtained 28 days after the second AZD1222 dose. These TCRs come from an adult who received the AZD1222 COVID-19 vaccine.

This chain uses TRBV18 with TRBJ1-2; TRBD1 aligns across 9 bases. Unmatched junction bases numbered 10, after V lost 6 bases and J lost 2 bases. CDR3 length equals 16 residues. Germline loops: CDR1 KGHSH, CDR2 LQKENI. The CDR3: CASSDNRDRDNYGYTF. In DNA form, the CDR3 reads TGTGCCAGCTCTGACAACCGGGACAGGGACAACTATGGCTACACCTTC.

The chain combines TRBV5-6 with TRBJ2-3; D is undetermined. CDR1 SGHDT and CDR2 YYEEEE come from the germline V gene. Between the trimmed V and J ends, which lost 0 bases and 4 bases, there was a span of 15 bases. This CDR3 spans 16 amino acids. The CDR3 loop reads CASSLGSKVQSDTQYF. Here the CDR3 DNA reads TGTGCCAGCAGCTTGGGTAGCAAAGTACAGTCAGATACGCAGTATTTT. The full variable domain, rest sourced from reference TRBV5-6 and TRBJ2-3, is DAGVTQSPTHLIKTRGQQVTLRCSPKSGHDTVSWYQQALGQGPQFIFQYYEEEERQRGNFPDRFSGHQFPNYSSELNVNALLLGDSALYLCASSLGSKVQSDTQYFGPGTRLTVL.

There are a few counts of this clone. The chain uses TRBV24-1 and TRBJ2-1; 11 bases are a match to TRBD2. The junction had 10 bases not matched to a gene; V was cut back by 9 bases and J by 1 base. The CDR3 runs 17 residues. CDR1 KGHDR and CDR2 SFDVKD come from the germline V gene. DNA of the CDR3: TGTGCCACCTCAATTGGGCGACTAGCGGGGTCCTACAATGAGCAGTTCTTC. As protein: CATSIGRLAGSYNEQFF.

This chain uses TRBV19 with TRBJ1-1, with TRBD1 identical over 8 bases. Germline V CDR1 and CDR2: LNHDA, SQIVND (reference sequence). Trimming cost V 7 bases and J 1 base; bases outside gene matches: 8. This CDR3 has 15 amino acids. The CDR3, as DNA: TGTGCCAGTACCCTCATGGACAGGGAGAACACTGAAGCTTTCTTT. Its translation is CASTLMDRENTEAFF. The entire variable domain, with the rest obtained from reference TRBV19 and TRBJ1-1, is as follows: DGGITQSPKYLFRKEGQNVTLSCEQNLNHDAMYWYRQDPGQGLRLIYYSQIVNDFQKGDIAEGYSVSREKKESFPLTVTSAQKNPTAFYLCASTLMDRENTEAFFGQGTRLTVV.

The chain links TRBV10-2 to TRBJ2-7; D is undetermined. With 6 bases removed from V and 3 bases from J, the gap between germline ends came to 15 bases. The CDR3 totals 14 residues. Germline V gene data show CDR1 as WSHSY and CDR2 as SAAADI. CDR3 sequence: CASSPTRQLYEQYF. CDR3 sequence (DNA): TGCGCCAGCAGCCCGACTCGACAACTCTACGAGCAGTACTTC.

The chain recombines TRBV4-3 with TRBJ1-4; D is uncertain. V lost 3 bases to trimming and J lost 12 bases, with 14 bases between them. CDR1 and CDR2 from the germline V gene are LGHNA and YSLEER. This CDR3 comprises 13 residues. CDR3 sequence reads: CASSHRALGQLFF. The CDR3 DNA is TGCGCCAGCAGCCATCGGGCCCTCGGCCAACTGTTTTTT.

The chain recombines TRBV24-1 with TRBJ2-1; a weak D match, TRBD1 (5 bases). Germline CDR1 and CDR2: KGHDR and SFDVKD. Trimming left V 3 bases short and J 3 bases short, with 14 bases between. The CDR3 has 16 residues. The CDR3 loop reads CATSDTTEIDYNEQFF. Here the CDR3 DNA reads TGTGCCACCAGTGATACGACAGAGATTGACTACAATGAGCAGTTCTTC.

The CDR3 bases are TGTGCCAGCAGTTACTCCCCACACCTATACACCGGGGAGCTGTTTTTT. Translating gives CASSYSPHLYTGELFF. This chain links TRBV6-5 with TRBJ2-2; the D is unclear. Germline values: CDR1 MNHEY, CDR2 SVGAGI. The CDR3 is 16 amino acids. Trimming removed 0 bases at V and 3 bases at J, with 11 bases between.

The gene calls are TRBV20-1 and TRBJ1-5; D is ambiguous. Trimming left V 3 bases short and J 3 bases short, with 6 bases between. The CDR3 totals 12 residues. Germline assignment: CDR1 DFQATT and CDR2 SNEGSKA (reference sequence). The CDR3 protein is CSASQSNQPQHF. The CDR3 DNA reads as TGCAGTGCTAGTCAGTCCAATCAGCCCCAGCATTTT.

This clone turned up a few times. V gene TRBV7-2 combines with J gene TRBJ2-7; D remains ambiguous. Per the germline V gene, CDR1 is SGHTA and CDR2 is FQGNSA. The CDR3 runs to 13 residues. V lost 6 bases to trimming and J lost 3 bases, with 12 bases between them. The CDR3 DNA follows: TGTGCCAGCAGTAACGGGTTATTCTACGAGCAGTACTTC. This gives the protein CASSNGLFYEQYF.

V is TRBV7-2 and J is TRBJ2-3; 7 bases are a match to TRBD1. Unmatched junction bases numbered 3, after V lost 1 base and J lost 2 bases. CDR3 size: 15 residues. Germline loops: CDR1 SGHTA, CDR2 FQGNSA. DNA of the CDR3: TGTGCCAGCAGCTTAGTAGGGGGCGTCACAGATACGCAGTATTTT. This codes for CASSLVGGVTDTQYF.

This clone appeared a single time. V is TRBV6-1 and J is TRBJ1-6, with 10 bases aligning to TRBD1. V was pared by 2 bases and J by 8 bases, with 3 bases of the junction left unmatched. The CDR3 loop spans 15 amino acids. Germline V gene data show CDR1 as MNHNS and CDR2 as SASEGT. For the CDR3, the DNA is TGTGCCAGCAGTGAACCGGGACAGGGGCATTCACCCCTCCACTTT. Its protein is CASSEPGQGHSPLHF.

Here the CDR3 DNA reads TGTGCCAGCAGTGGGGACCGCACAGATACGCAGTATTTT. The encoded protein is CASSGDRTDTQYF. The rearrangement uses TRBV9 and TRBJ2-3; perhaps D is TRBD1 or TRBD2 (5 bases each). The CDR3 has 13 amino acids. The V end lost 5 bases, the J end lost 1 base, and 8 bases lay between the germline ends. Per the germline V gene, CDR1 is SGDLS and CDR2 is YYNGEE.

The gene calls are TRBV10-1 and TRBJ1-1, with D unresolved. The CDR3 sequence is 13 residues long. V was cut by 10 bases and J by 0 bases, with 12 bases left in between. Germline V gene sequence: CDR1 WNHNN, CDR2 SYGVQD (reference sequence). The CDR3 DNA reads as TGCGCCACCACGATGCGAATGAACACTGAAGCTTTCTTT. Translation gives CATTMRMNTEAFF.

The V and J genes are TRBV9 and TRBJ1-6, with no clear D. V dropped 0 bases and J dropped 9 bases, with 13 bases sitting between them. CDR1 and CDR2 (germline): SGDLS, YYNGEE. This CDR3 is 15 amino acids long. The CDR3 nucleotides are TGTGCCAGCAGCGTAGCTAGCGGCCGCGGTTCACCCCTCCACTTT. The encoded protein is CASSVASGRGSPLHF.

The chain combines TRBV7-2 with TRBJ2-3; no reliable D call. CDR3 length equals 13 residues. Germline lookup yields CDR1 SGHTA and CDR2 FQGNSA. The V gene lost 8 bases and the J gene lost 2 bases, with 11 bases spanning the gap. The CDR3 sequence: CASGLSLTDTQYF. As DNA, the CDR3 is TGTGCCAGCGGCCTTTCCCTCACAGATACGCAGTATTTT.

The rearrangement joins TRBV10-3 to TRBJ1-2; D might be TRBD1 (5 bases). The germline CDR1 and CDR2 sequences are ENHRY and SYGVKD. V dropped 2 bases and J dropped 5 bases, with 21 bases sitting between them. CDR3 length: 17 amino acids. The CDR3 DNA follows: TGTGCCATCAGTGAGACCCGGGGGAACAGCCACCCTTATGGCTACACCTTC. It yields the protein CAISETRGNSHPYGYTF.

The V gene is TRBV30, the J gene TRBJ2-7; D might be TRBD1 (7 bases). Germline V lookup: CDR1 GTSNPN, CDR2 SVGIG (reference sequence). Trimming shortened V by 2 bases and J by 7 bases, and 12 bases separated the two germline ends. This CDR3 comprises 12 residues. CDR3 bases: TGTGCCTGGAGTACAGGGGAGGAGGAGCAGTACTTC. It codes for CAWSTGEEEQYF.

CDR3 in DNA: TGTGCCAGCAGCTTAGACAGAGACTCCTACGAGCAGTACTTC. This sequence encodes CASSLDRDSYEQYF. The chain has TRBV7-9 and TRBJ2-7; D unclear. The V and J ends lost 1 base and 0 bases respectively, with 7 bases between them. Germline loops: CDR1 SEHNR, CDR2 FQNEAQ (reference sequence). The CDR3 loop spans 14 amino acids.

The chain's CDR3 is CASSGQGFEQYF. The CDR3 DNA reads as TGTGCCAGCAGCGGACAGGGGTTCGAGCAGTACTTC. The J gene is TRBJ2-7, the V gene TRBV28; 9 positions agree with TRBD1. The V gene end was trimmed by 6 bases and the J gene end by 6 bases; junction bases not matched to a gene: 3. CDR1 is MDHEN, CDR2 SYDVKM, per germline. CDR3 size: 12 residues.

This clone turned up a few times. The rearrangement joins TRBV7-2 to TRBJ1-1, with a possible D match to TRBD1 (6 bases). Germline V gene lookup returns CDR1 SGHTA and CDR2 FQGNSA. The CDR3 covers 14 residues. V shed 0 bases and J shed 6 bases, with 11 bases lying between them. The CDR3 loop reads CASSLAPGDPEAFF. The CDR3 bases are TGTGCCAGCAGCTTAGCGCCAGGGGACCCTGAAGCTTTCTTT.

This sequence joins TRBV27 and TRBJ2-7; perhaps TRBD1 as D (5 bases). V gave up 5 bases and J gave up 3 bases, with 20 bases separating them. Looked up from germline, CDR1 is MNHEY and CDR2 is SMNVEV (reference sequence). The length of the CDR3 is 16 residues. CDR3 amino acids: CASSPQGGQGLYEQYF. The DNA of the CDR3 is TGTGCCAGCAGTCCTCAAGGCGGACAAGGGCTCTACGAGCAGTACTTC.

This chain connects TRBV7-8 to TRBJ2-7; TRBD1 matches 9 bases. Trimming at V came to 5 bases and at J to 0 bases, leaving 5 bases not matched to a gene. CDR1 is SGHVS and CDR2 is FQNEAQ in the germline V gene. CDR3 length equals 15 residues. Written as DNA, the CDR3 is TGTGCCAGCAGCGCCCGGGGACAGGGCTCCTACGAGCAGTACTTC. Translating it yields CASSARGQGSYEQYF.

The chain joins TRBV20-1 to TRBJ2-3; the D gene is possibly TRBD2 (6 bases). Germline CDR1 reads DFQATT; CDR2 reads SNEGSKA (reference sequence). This CDR3 spans 14 amino acids. The ends were cut back, 3 bases at V and 2 bases at J, with 12 bases in the middle. CDR3 region: CSASAGSDTDTQYF. The CDR3, as DNA: TGCAGTGCTAGTGCGGGGTCGGACACAGATACGCAGTATTTT.

The chain uses TRBV15 and TRBJ1-1; weak D call: TRBD1 (5 bases). The CDR3 sequence is 17 residues long. Trimming pared 1 base from V and 3 bases from J, leaving 18 bases between. Germline CDR1 is LNHNV and CDR2 is YYDKDF (reference sequence). The DNA for the CDR3 is TGTGCCACCAGCAGAGTCGACAGAAGAACAGGTGACACTGAAGCTTTCTTT. This translates into CATSRVDRRTGDTEAFF.

This chain uses TRBV30 with TRBJ2-2, with D perhaps matching TRBD2 (5 bases). The CDR3 extends over 16 amino acids. Trimming shortened V by 5 bases and J by 1 base, and 17 bases separated the two germline ends. The germline V gene has CDR1 GTSNPN and CDR2 SVGIG (reference sequence). CDR3 in DNA: TGTGCCTGGTCCTTCTTGGGAGCTCGGAACACCGGGGAGCTGTTTTTT. This codes for CAWSFLGARNTGELFF.

The CDR3 sequence: CASSPQQGAIPGEKLFF. CDR3 DNA sequence: TGCGCCAGCAGTCCCCAGCAGGGCGCGATCCCTGGTGAAAAACTGTTTTTT. The chain carries TRBV23-1 and TRBJ1-4; weak D call: TRBD1 (5 bases). TRBV23-1 falls under the ORF class, with uncertain function. The V gene lost 4 bases and the J gene lost 7 bases, with 22 bases spanning the gap. The CDR3 extends over 17 amino acids.

The chain employs TRBV6-2 or TRBV6-3 and TRBJ2-3; 9 bases fit TRBD2. CDR1 MNHEY and CDR2 SVGEGT come from the germline V gene. V dropped 2 bases and J dropped 2; count of bases not matched to a gene: 14. This CDR3 spans 19 amino acids. The CDR3 spells CASSYPGLATASNTDTQYF. The CDR3 DNA reads as TGTGCCAGCAGTTACCCAGGACTAGCGACCGCCTCAAACACAGATACGCAGTATTTT.

The chain employs TRBV4-1 and TRBJ2-2; unclear D gene. Germline V gene sequence: CDR1 MGHRA, CDR2 YSYEKL. The CDR3 length is 12 residues. Trimming left V 0 bases short and J 8 bases short, with 4 bases between. The CDR3 sequence: CASSQELGELFF. The CDR3 DNA sequence: TGCGCCAGCAGCCAAGAACTAGGGGAGCTGTTTTTT.

This clone was found once. The CDR3: CASRTTGALNIQYF. The DNA of the CDR3 is TGTGCCAGTAGAACGACAGGGGCCTTAAACATTCAGTACTTC. The chain joins TRBV19 to TRBJ2-4; 8 positions agree with TRBD1. This CDR3 is 14 amino acids long. Germline CDR1 is LNHDA and CDR2 is SQIVND (reference sequence). The V segment lost 6 bases and the J segment 6 bases; nucleotides outside the gene matches: 7.

This chain links TRBV5-5 with TRBJ2-3; 16 nucleotides match TRBD2. There are 19 residues in the CDR3. CDR1 is SGHKS, CDR2 YYEKEE, per germline (reference sequence). The V segment lost 3 bases and the J segment 2 bases; nucleotides outside the gene matches: 9. This CDR3 is CASSSPRGLAGGNTDTQYF. DNA for the CDR3: TGTGCCAGCAGCTCCCCCCGGGGACTAGCGGGGGGGAACACAGATACGCAGTATTTT.

The rearrangement uses TRBV9 and TRBJ2-7; 7 bases agree with TRBD1. Germline-derived CDR1 and CDR2 are SGDLS and YYNGEE. V was clipped by 4 bases and J by 6 bases; unmatched bases: 13. CDR3 length: 15 amino acids. In nucleotides, the CDR3 is TGTGCCAGCAGCAGGGGGCAGGGGGTAAGCTCCGAGCAGTACTTC. Translation gives CASSRGQGVSSEQYF. Complete variable domain (other parts from reference TRBV9 and TRBJ2-7): DSGVTQTPKHLITATGQRVTLRCSPRSGDLSVYWYQQSLDQGLQFLIQYYNGEERAKGNILERFSAQQFPDLHSELNLSSLELGDSALYFCASSRGQGVSSEQYFGPGTRLTVT.